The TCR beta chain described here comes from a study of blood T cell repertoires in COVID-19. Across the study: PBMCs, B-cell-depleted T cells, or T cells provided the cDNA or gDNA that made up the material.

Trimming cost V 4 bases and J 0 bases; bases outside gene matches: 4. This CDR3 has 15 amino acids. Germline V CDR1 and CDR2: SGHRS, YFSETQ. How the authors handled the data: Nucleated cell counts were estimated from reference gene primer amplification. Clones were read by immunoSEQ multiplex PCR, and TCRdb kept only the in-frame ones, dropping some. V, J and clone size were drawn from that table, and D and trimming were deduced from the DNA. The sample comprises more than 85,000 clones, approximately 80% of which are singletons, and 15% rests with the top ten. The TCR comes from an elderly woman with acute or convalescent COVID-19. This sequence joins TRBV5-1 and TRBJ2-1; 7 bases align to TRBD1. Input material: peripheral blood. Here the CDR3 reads CASSPGDSSYNEQFF. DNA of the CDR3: TGCGCCAGCAGCCCCGGGGACAGCTCCTACAATGAGCAGTTCTTC.